This T cell receptor (beta chain) was captured by sequencing in a study of T cell changes during pregnancy in multiple sclerosis (dated by TCRdb to between 2018 and 2021). With respect to the entire study: The study looked at changes in the T cell repertoire across pregnancy in women with multiple sclerosis.

Library preparation was by the immunoSEQ multiplex PCR assay. Sourced from immuneACCESS, this table was stored by TCRdb with only in-frame sequences that have V and J called. A share of the clones is absent; for the studies checked, an unresolved V gene accounts for under half, and the remainder has no known explanation. The sample contains some 38,000 clones, 88% of them found a single time. The ten largest clones capture more than 5.5% of the sample. CDR1 SGHAT and CDR2 FQNNGV are derived from the germline V gene. V and J lose 3 bases and 3 bases, and a span of 8 bases separates them. Taken from cysteine to phenylalanine, the CDR3 has 13 residues. The sequence is cut down to CDR3 DNA, 39 bases in frame from base 1. Worth noting for this clone: What antigen it recognizes has not been identified. Base-call qualities are not available, and no considerably larger clone is one nucleotide away.

Sequenced material: CD8+ T cells from peripheral blood mononuclear cells, taken in the third trimester of pregnancy. The clonotype originates from a female donor with multiple sclerosis, enrolled in a pregnancy study. The rearrangement combines TRBV11-2 with TRBJ1-1; no D gene call is confident. CDR3 region: CASSFETYTEAFF. The DNA sequence is as follows: TGTGCCAGCAGCTTTGAGACTTACACTGAAGCTTTCTTT.